The 27 T cell receptor beta chains in this list originate from one sample, sequenced in a study of blood T cell repertoires in COVID-19. Data came from immunoSEQ multiplex PCR; TCRdb stores just in-frame clones and leaves some out. The data show more than 90,000 clones, with over 80% seen just once and 17% held by the top ten. Sequencing input: peripheral blood. The receptor source for this set is a man aged 50-59 years with acute or convalescent COVID-19.

The genes are TRBV18 and TRBJ1-1; 7 nucleotides align to TRBD1. J was trimmed by 2 bases and V by 3 bases; bases with no gene match: 6. The CDR3 has 15 amino acids. CDR1 KGHSH and CDR2 LQKENI come from the germline V gene. The DNA for the CDR3 is TGTGCCAGCTCACCTCTGGACAGGCCTAACACTGAAGCTTTCTTT. It is translated as CASSPLDRPNTEAFF.

V usage is TRBV7-2 and J usage is TRBJ2-5, with 8 nucleotides matching TRBD2. The CDR3 covers 15 residues. The junction had 4 bases not matched to a gene; V was cut back by 2 bases and J by 2 bases. The germline CDR1 and CDR2 sequences are SGHTA and FQGNSA. CDR3 region: CASSLQRGTQETQYF. CDR3 DNA: TGTGCCAGCAGCTTACAGCGGGGGACACAAGAGACCCAGTACTTC.

This rearrangement joins TRBV3-1 (or the pseudogene TRBV3-2) to TRBJ2-5, with 11 bases identical to TRBD2. Germline V CDR1 and CDR2: LGHDT, YNNKEL (reference sequence). The junction had 1 base not matched to a gene; V was cut back by 3 bases and J by 4 bases. This CDR3 region has 14 residues. CDR3 amino acids: CASSHTSGGETQYF. The CDR3 coding sequence is TGTGCCAGCAGCCATACTAGCGGGGGAGAGACCCAGTACTTC.

The chain employs TRBV6-5 and TRBJ1-2, with D unresolved. CDR1 and CDR2 from the germline V gene are MNHEY and SVGAGI. The length of the CDR3 is 11 residues. The CDR3 region is CASSGVYGYTF. CDR3 nucleotides: TGTGCTTCGTCGGGTGTCTATGGCTACACCTTC.

V usage is TRBV7-6 and J usage is TRBJ2-1; 8 bases match TRBD1. Germline-derived CDR1 and CDR2 are SGHVS and FNYEAQ. The CDR3 is 17 amino acids. After removal of 5 bases from V and 0 bases from J, the junction contained 9 bases not matched to a gene. The DNA of the CDR3 is TGTGCCAGCAGCCAGCGACAGGGGATAAGCTCCTACAATGAGCAGTTCTTC. Encoded protein: CASSQRQGISSYNEQFF.

The V gene is TRBV7-2, the J gene TRBJ2-3; TRBD2 matches 11 bases. The V segment lost 1 base and the J segment 1 base; nucleotides outside the gene matches: 1. The V gene's germline CDR1 is SGHTA and CDR2 FQGNSA. This CDR3 comprises 16 residues. The CDR3: CASSLVLAGGTDTQYF. CDR3 coding DNA: TGTGCCAGCAGCTTAGTACTAGCGGGGGGCACAGATACGCAGTATTTT.

This chain uses TRBV5-1 with TRBJ2-2; TRBD1 aligns across 8 bases. Germline CDR1 reads SGHRS; CDR2 reads YFSETQ. J was trimmed by 2 bases and V by 4 bases; bases with no gene match: 13. This CDR3 is 18 amino acids long. The CDR3 sequence is CASSHQLGQGANTGELFF. As DNA, the CDR3 is TGCGCCAGCAGCCATCAGTTAGGGCAGGGGGCAAACACCGGGGAGCTGTTTTTT.

The chain links TRBV3-1 (or the pseudogene TRBV3-2) to TRBJ2-1, with D tentatively TRBD2 (6 bases). Germline-derived CDR1 and CDR2 are LGHDT and YNNKEL (reference sequence). Trimming removed 4 bases from V and 2 bases from J, with 12 bases in between. The CDR3 contains 15 residues. The CDR3 sequence is CASSRGNSPYNEQFF. DNA of the CDR3: TGTGCCAGCAGCCGCGGGAACAGCCCCTACAATGAGCAGTTCTTC.

This clone was recorded only once. CDR3 nucleotides: TGCGCCAGCAGCATCGGGACAGGGTCCTACAATGAGCAGTTCTTC. Protein: CASSIGTGSYNEQFF. This chain joins TRBV5-1 and TRBJ2-1, with 9 bases matching TRBD1. In germline, CDR1 is SGHRS, CDR2 YFSETQ. V was pared by 4 bases and J by 1 base, with 3 bases of the junction left unmatched. This CDR3 is built from 15 residues. The full variable domain, with the rest looked up from reference TRBV5-1 and TRBJ2-1, is KAGVTQTPRYLIKTRGQQVTLSCSPISGHRSVSWYQQTPGQGLQFLFEYFSETQRNKGNFPGRFSGRQFSNSRSEMNVSTLELGDSALYLCASSIGTGSYNEQFFGPGTRLTVL.

The V gene is TRBV7-9, the J gene TRBJ2-7; tentatively, D is TRBD2 (5 bases). The CDR3 has 14 residues. Germline CDR1 and CDR2: SEHNR and FQNEAQ (reference sequence). The V gene lost 5 bases and the J gene lost 2 bases, with 13 bases spanning the gap. The CDR3 reads CASSLSGSTYEQYF. The DNA of the CDR3 is TGTGCCAGCAGCCTTTCGGGGAGCACCTACGAGCAGTACTTC.

The chain couples TRBV11-3 to TRBJ1-2, with TRBD1 identical over 9 bases. The length of the CDR3 is 14 residues. The junction had 7 bases not matched to a gene; V was cut back by 4 bases and J by 7 bases. CDR1 is SGHNT, CDR2 YENEEA, per germline. The CDR3 nucleotides are TGTGCCAGCAGCTACAGGACAGGGGAAGGTGGCTACACCTTC. Residues: CASSYRTGEGGYTF.

The gene calls are TRBV5-5 and TRBJ2-4; D call uncertain. This CDR3 has 11 amino acids. V lost 6 bases to trimming and J lost 7 bases, with 8 bases between them. Germline CDR1 reads SGHKS; CDR2 reads YYEKEE (reference sequence). CDR3 bases: TGTGCCAGCATGTCGCGGAACATTCAGTACTTC. Protein product: CASMSRNIQYF.

The gene calls are TRBV11-3 and TRBJ1-2, with 9 bases identical to TRBD1. The V gene end was trimmed by 8 bases and the J gene end by 11 bases; junction bases not matched to a gene: 9. Germline CDR1 SGHNT, CDR2 YENEEA. The CDR3 sequence is 12 residues long. The CDR3 nucleotides read TGTGCCAGCGCCGGGACAGGGCTAAGGTACACCTTC. This encodes CASAGTGLRYTF.

This clone was counted only a few times. This sequence joins TRBV5-8 and TRBJ1-5, with D perhaps TRBD1 (6 bases). The CDR3 is made up of 14 amino acids. With 3 bases removed from V and 4 bases from J, the gap between germline ends came to 11 bases. The germline V gene encodes CDR1 SGHTS and CDR2 YDEGEE. CDR3 sequence: CASSSGQPNQPQHF. Written as DNA, the CDR3 is TGTGCCAGCAGCTCAGGACAGCCAAATCAGCCCCAGCATTTT.

The chain recombines TRBV6-4 with TRBJ1-6, with 8 positions matching TRBD1. CDR3 size: 15 residues. Germline values: CDR1 MRHNA, CDR2 SNTAGT. The J segment lost 7 bases and the V segment lost 3 bases, leaving 5 bases of the junction unmatched. CDR3 in amino acids: CASSEIGTGNSPLHF. In nucleotides, the CDR3 is TGTGCCAGCAGTGAAATAGGGACAGGCAATTCACCCCTCCACTTT.

This clone is a singleton in its sample. This chain connects TRBV18 to TRBJ1-6; D is undetermined. Germline V CDR1 and CDR2: KGHSH, LQKENI. The length of the CDR3 is 14 residues. V dropped 2 bases and J dropped 7 bases, with 9 bases sitting between them. In nucleotides, the CDR3 is TGTGCCAGCTCACCAAAGATGGGCAATTCACCCCTCCACTTT. Translated: CASSPKMGNSPLHF.

The V gene is TRBV5-1, the J gene TRBJ2-2; D unclear. Per the germline V gene, CDR1 is SGHRS and CDR2 is YFSETQ. V lost 4 bases, J lost 6 bases, and 22 bases lay in between. This CDR3 region has 17 residues. This CDR3 is CASSETPIGIISGELFF. The CDR3 nucleotides are TGCGCCAGCAGCGAGACACCGATAGGAATTATTTCCGGGGAGCTGTTTTTT.

The V and J genes are TRBV7-2 and TRBJ1-2; D gene ambiguous. Trimming stripped 7 bases from V and 4 bases from J, with 13 bases between. This CDR3 has 13 residues. Germline V gene lookup returns CDR1 SGHTA and CDR2 FQGNSA. This chain's CDR3 is CASKVPTGYGYTF. CDR3 sequence (DNA): TGTGCCAGCAAAGTTCCGACGGGCTATGGCTACACCTTC. The full variable domain, in which reference TRBV7-2 and TRBJ1-2 provide the parts outside the CDR3, is GAGVSQSPSNKVTEKGKDVELRCDPISGHTALYWYRQSLGQGLEFLIYFQGNSAPDKSGLPSDRFSAERTGGSVSTLTIQRTQQEDSAVYLCASKVPTGYGYTFGSGTRLTVV.

This sequence joins TRBV12-5 and TRBJ1-2, with D possibly being TRBD1 (6 bases). This CDR3 comprises 14 residues. Trimming removed 5 bases at V and 4 bases at J, with 14 bases between. The V gene's germline CDR1 is LGHNT and CDR2 FRNRAP. The CDR3 sequence: CASGPSGDLYGYTF. The CDR3 nucleotides are TGTGCTAGTGGTCCCTCAGGGGACCTCTATGGCTACACCTTC.

This clone was counted only a few times. The V call is TRBV5-1, the J call TRBJ1-1; weak D call: TRBD1 (6 bases). The CDR3 is 16 residues long. V was cut by 4 bases and J by 4 bases, with 20 bases left in between. Germline assignment: CDR1 SGHRS and CDR2 YFSETQ. CDR3 region: CASSRSITGRGTEAFF. For the CDR3, the DNA is TGCGCCAGCAGCCGCTCTATTACAGGGCGTGGCACTGAAGCTTTCTTT.

The chain employs TRBV3-1 (or the pseudogene TRBV3-2) and TRBJ1-5; tentative D call: TRBD1 (5 bases). The V end lost 2 bases, the J end lost 0 bases, and 8 bases lay between the germline ends. The CDR3 is made up of 15 amino acids. Germline V gene lookup returns CDR1 LGHDT and CDR2 YNNKEL (reference sequence). The CDR3 DNA sequence: TGTGCCAGCAGCCAACAGGGTGGTAGCAATCAGCCCCAGCATTTT. This codes for CASSQQGGSNQPQHF.

The chain links TRBV18 to TRBJ1-2, with TRBD1 identical over 10 bases. From germline, CDR1 is KGHSH and CDR2 LQKENI. Germline trimming cut 3 bases from V and 7 bases from J; bases unmatched to any gene: 5. The CDR3 is 14 residues long. The CDR3 reads CASSPNRDRGGYTF. The CDR3 coding sequence is TGTGCCAGCTCACCCAACCGGGACAGGGGTGGCTACACCTTC.

The chain links TRBV28 to TRBJ1-2, with D maybe TRBD1 (6 bases). The CDR3 extends over 15 amino acids. The germline V and J ends were trimmed by 7 bases and 7 bases, with 22 bases remaining between them. The germline V gene has CDR1 MDHEN and CDR2 SYDVKM. The DNA of the CDR3 is TGTGCCAGCACAAGAACCCTGTTGGGGGCCCTTGGCTACACCTTC. Its translation is CASTRTLLGALGYTF.

This sequence joins TRBV18 and TRBJ2-4; TRBD1 aligns across 9 bases. The CDR3 loop spans 15 amino acids. Germline V gene data show CDR1 as KGHSH and CDR2 as LQKENI. V lost 6 bases, J lost 7 bases, and 10 bases stayed unmatched. The CDR3 DNA reads as TGTGCCAGCTCGTCGGGACAGGGCATCTTTAACATTCAGTACTTC. It is translated as CASSSGQGIFNIQYF.

The chain joins TRBV28 to TRBJ1-1; weak D call: TRBD1 (6 bases). Trimming cost V 7 bases and J 1 base, with 19 bases left between them. CDR1 and CDR2 (germline): MDHEN, SYDVKM. The CDR3 extends over 16 amino acids. The CDR3 sequence is CASTQQPTGPNTEAFF. The CDR3 DNA sequence: TGTGCCAGCACCCAACAGCCAACAGGGCCGAACACTGAAGCTTTCTTT.

The chain links TRBV5-4 to TRBJ2-3, with D unresolved. Germline V lookup: CDR1 SGHNT, CDR2 YYREEE (reference sequence). Trimming removed 0 bases at V and 3 bases at J, with 5 bases between. The CDR3 is 13 amino acids. The CDR3 nucleotides read TGTGCCAGCAGCTTGGACAGAACAGATACGCAGTATTTT. The encoded protein is CASSLDRTDTQYF. Variable domain in full (rest from reference TRBV5-4 and TRBJ2-3): ETGVTQSPTHLIKTRGQQVTLRCSSQSGHNTVSWYQQALGQGPQFIFQYYREEENGRGNFPPRFSGLQFPNYSSELNVNALELDDSALYLCASSLDRTDTQYFGPGTRLTVL.

The V and J genes are TRBV18 and TRBJ2-3; no reliable D call. Germline CDR1 is KGHSH and CDR2 is LQKENI. Between the trimmed V and J ends, which lost 6 bases and 2 bases, there was a span of 9 bases. This CDR3 comprises 13 residues. The CDR3 nucleotides are TGTGCCAGCTCCGCAGAGGACACAGATACGCAGTATTTT. This sequence encodes CASSAEDTDTQYF.